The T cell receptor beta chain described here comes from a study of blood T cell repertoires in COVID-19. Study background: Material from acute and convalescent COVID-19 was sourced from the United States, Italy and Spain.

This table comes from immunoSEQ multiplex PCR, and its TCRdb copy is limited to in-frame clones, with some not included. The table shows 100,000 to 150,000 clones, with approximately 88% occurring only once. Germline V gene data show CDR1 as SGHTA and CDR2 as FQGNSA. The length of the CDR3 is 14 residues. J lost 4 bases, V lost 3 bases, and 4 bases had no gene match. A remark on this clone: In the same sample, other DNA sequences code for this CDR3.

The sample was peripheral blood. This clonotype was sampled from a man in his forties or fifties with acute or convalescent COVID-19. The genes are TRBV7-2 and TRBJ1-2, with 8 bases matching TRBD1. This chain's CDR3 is CASSLAGQGYGYTF. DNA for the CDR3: TGTGCCAGCAGCTTGGCCGGACAGGGCTATGGCTACACCTTC.